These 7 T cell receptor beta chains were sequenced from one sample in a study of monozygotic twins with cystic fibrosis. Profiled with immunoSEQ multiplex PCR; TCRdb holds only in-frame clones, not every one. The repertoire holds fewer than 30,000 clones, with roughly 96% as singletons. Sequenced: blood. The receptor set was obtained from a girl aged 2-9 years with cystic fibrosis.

The CDR3 here is CASSQDATGYGYTF. The CDR3, as DNA: TGTGCCAGCAGCCAAGACGCGACAGGGTATGGCTACACCTTC. The rearrangement joins TRBV4-2 to TRBJ1-2, with 7 bases aligning to TRBD1. The CDR3 totals 14 residues. With 0 bases clipped from V and 5 bases from J, the junction kept 3 bases outside the gene matches. Per the germline V gene, CDR1 is LGHNA and CDR2 is YNFKEQ.

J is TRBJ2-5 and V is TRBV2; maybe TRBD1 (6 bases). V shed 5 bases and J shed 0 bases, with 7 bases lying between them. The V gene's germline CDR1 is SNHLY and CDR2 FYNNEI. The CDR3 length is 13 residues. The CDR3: CASSTGYQETQYF. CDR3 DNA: TGTGCCAGCAGTACAGGGTACCAAGAGACCCAGTACTTC.

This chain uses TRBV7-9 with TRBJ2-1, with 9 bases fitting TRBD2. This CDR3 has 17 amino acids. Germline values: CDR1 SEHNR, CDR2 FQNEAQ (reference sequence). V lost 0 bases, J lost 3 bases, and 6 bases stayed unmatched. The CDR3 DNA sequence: TGTGCCAGCAGCTTAGCGTGGCGGGAGGGCAACTACAATGAGCAGTTCTTC. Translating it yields CASSLAWREGNYNEQFF.

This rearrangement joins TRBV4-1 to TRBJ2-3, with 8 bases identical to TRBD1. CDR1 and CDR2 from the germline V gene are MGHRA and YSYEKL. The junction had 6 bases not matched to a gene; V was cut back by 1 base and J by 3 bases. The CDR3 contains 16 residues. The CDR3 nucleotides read TGCGCCAGCAGCCAAGCTCACAGGGGGGAGACAGATACGCAGTATTTT. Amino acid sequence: CASSQAHRGETDTQYF.

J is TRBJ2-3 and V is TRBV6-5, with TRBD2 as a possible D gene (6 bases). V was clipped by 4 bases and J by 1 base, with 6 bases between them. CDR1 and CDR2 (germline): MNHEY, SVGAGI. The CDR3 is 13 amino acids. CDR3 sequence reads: CASSWRGTDTQYF. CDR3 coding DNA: TGTGCCAGCAGTTGGAGGGGCACAGATACGCAGTATTTT.

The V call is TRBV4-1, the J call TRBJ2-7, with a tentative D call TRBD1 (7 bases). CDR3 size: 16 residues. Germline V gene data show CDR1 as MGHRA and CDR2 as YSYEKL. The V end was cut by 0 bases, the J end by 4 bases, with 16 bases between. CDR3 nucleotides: TGCGCCAGCAGCCAAGAGGCAGGGGGGATGGCGTACGAGCAGTACTTC. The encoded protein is CASSQEAGGMAYEQYF.

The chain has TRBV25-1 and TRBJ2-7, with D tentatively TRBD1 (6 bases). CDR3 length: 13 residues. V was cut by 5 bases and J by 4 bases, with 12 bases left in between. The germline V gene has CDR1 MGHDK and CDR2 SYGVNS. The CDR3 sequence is CASSSQGMYEQYF. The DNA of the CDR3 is TGTGCCAGCAGTTCCCAGGGGATGTACGAGCAGTACTTC.